This T cell receptor (beta chain) was captured in a study of shared clonotypes between healthy human individuals. Findings of the study overall: Only blood was sampled; tissue repertoires likely differ.

The germline V and J ends were trimmed by 7 bases and 5 bases, with 17 bases remaining between them. Germline values: CDR1 SGHVS, CDR2 FNYEAQ. This CDR3 is 14 amino acids long. This clone was seen a few times. The antigen remains undetermined. The assay was run at deep level. Unsorted PBMC DNA sequencing spanned ten immunoSEQ deep assay plates. Repertoires were generated with immunoSEQ multiplex PCR, while TCRdb's copy carries only in-frame clones and drops some. Among about 490,000 clones listed, 76% were seen once. Input material: PBMCs. The receptor's source is a woman aged 40 to 50 in good health. Some clones in this sample may be carry-over from other donors' samples. The rearrangement joins TRBV7-6 to TRBJ2-5; D may be TRBD2 (6 bases). The chain's CDR3 is CASTSETSRETQYF. The CDR3 DNA reads as TGTGCCAGCACTAGCGAAACCTCCAGGGAGACCCAGTACTTC.